A single sample gave rise to the 17 T cell receptor beta chains below, sequenced in a study of neoadjuvant nivolumab and ipilimumab in lung cancer. Assay: immunoSEQ multiplex PCR; the TCRdb copy retains only in-frame clones and omits some. The sample records about 20,000 clones, roughly 77% being singletons. Sequencing was performed on tumor tissue, taken after neoadjuvant nivolumab, alone or with ipilimumab, at or shortly before surgery. The receptors here all came from an adult with non-small cell lung cancer.

This clone appeared a few times. V usage is TRBV18 and J usage is TRBJ2-1; D might be TRBD1 or TRBD2, each matching 5 bases. V was shortened by 6 bases and J by 7 bases, with 16 bases between the two germline ends. The CDR3 spans 14 residues. Germline CDR1 reads KGHSH; CDR2 reads LQKENI. The CDR3: CASSGTGTGNEQFF. CDR3 DNA: TGTGCCAGCTCGGGAACCGGGACCGGAAATGAGCAGTTCTTC.

V usage is TRBV6-5 and J usage is TRBJ2-7, with D perhaps TRBD1 (6 bases). V was shortened by 5 bases and J by 5 bases, with 19 bases between the two germline ends. The CDR3 sequence is 15 residues long. Germline lookup yields CDR1 MNHEY and CDR2 SVGAGI. The CDR3 sequence: CASSTNTPRGHEQYF. The CDR3 coding sequence is TGTGCCAGCAGTACAAACACTCCCAGGGGCCACGAGCAGTACTTC.

This clone is labeled medium-sized. For the CDR3, the DNA is TGTGCCAGCAGTCAAAGACAGGGTCCGAGCACAGATACGCAGTATTTT. It yields the protein CASSQRQGPSTDTQYF. The V and J genes are TRBV27 and TRBJ2-3, with TRBD1 matching 7 bases. CDR3 length equals 16 residues. Germline V gives CDR1 MNHEY, CDR2 SMNVEV (reference sequence). J lost 0 bases, V lost 5 bases, and 8 bases had no gene match.

The chain joins TRBV4-3 to TRBJ2-7; D unclear. The CDR3 consists of 13 residues. The V and J ends lost 1 base and 6 bases respectively, with 10 bases between them. Per germline, CDR1 LGHNA and CDR2 YSLEER. The chain's CDR3 is CASSQGTRTEQYF. CDR3 bases: TGCGCCAGCAGCCAAGGTACTCGGACCGAGCAGTACTTC.

The rearrangement uses TRBV18 and TRBJ2-1; D is perhaps TRBD1 or TRBD2 (5 bases each). Germline V lookup: CDR1 KGHSH, CDR2 LQKENI. The CDR3 runs to 14 residues. Trimming took off 6 bases at V and 5 bases at J, with 14 bases between the two ends. CDR3 sequence: CASSPGTDNNEQFF. CDR3 in DNA: TGTGCCAGCTCTCCCGGGACGGATAACAATGAGCAGTTCTTC.

This clone was detected only once. The V and J genes are TRBV4-2 and TRBJ1-5; 7 nucleotides line up with TRBD1. This CDR3 has 14 residues. The J segment lost 4 bases and the V segment lost 6 bases, leaving 6 bases of the junction unmatched. CDR1 LGHNA and CDR2 YNFKEQ come from the germline V gene. CDR3 amino acids: CASSPDRDNQPQHF. In nucleotides, the CDR3 is TGTGCCAGCAGTCCCGACAGGGATAATCAGCCCCAGCATTTT.

This clone was detected only once. The chain has TRBV19 and TRBJ2-3; unclear D gene. The CDR3 has 13 residues. The germline V gene encodes CDR1 LNHDA and CDR2 SQIVND (reference sequence). Trimming removed 6 bases at V and 5 bases at J, with 12 bases between. The CDR3 is CASSWGLVDTQYF. The CDR3 nucleotides read TGTGCCAGTAGCTGGGGTCTCGTAGATACGCAGTATTTT.

The chain uses TRBV9 and TRBJ2-1; 12 bases are a match to TRBD2. The CDR3 covers 16 residues. From germline, CDR1 is SGDLS and CDR2 YYNGEE. The ends lost 0 bases at V and 7 bases at J; junction bases unmatched: 5. Written as DNA, the CDR3 is TGTGCCAGCAGCGTAGATCCTAGCGGGAGGGGAAATGAGCAGTTCTTC. Translation: CASSVDPSGRGNEQFF.

This sequence joins TRBV7-9 and TRBJ1-3, with D perhaps TRBD1 (5 bases). The V and J ends lost 4 bases and 0 bases respectively, with 13 bases between them. The CDR3 has 16 amino acids. The V gene's germline CDR1 is SEHNR and CDR2 FQNEAQ (reference sequence). The CDR3 here is CASSWDPGASGNTIYF. In nucleotides, the CDR3 is TGTGCCAGCAGCTGGGATCCCGGGGCCTCTGGAAACACCATATATTTT.

The chain carries TRBV30 and TRBJ2-3; no definite D call. In germline, CDR1 is GTSNPN, CDR2 SVGIG (reference sequence). V was cut by 5 bases and J by 5 bases, with 8 bases left in between. CDR3 length equals 11 residues. The CDR3, as DNA: TGTGCCTGGGGGTTCGAAGATACGCAGTATTTT. As protein: CAWGFEDTQYF.

The rearrangement uses TRBV5-5 and TRBJ1-4; D perhaps matches TRBD1 (6 bases). The CDR3 covers 15 residues. Germline lookup yields CDR1 SGHKS and CDR2 YYEKEE (reference sequence). Trimming stripped 3 bases from V and 0 bases from J, with 9 bases between. CDR3 protein: CASSWRTATNEKLFF. DNA for the CDR3: TGTGCCAGCAGCTGGCGGACAGCAACTAATGAAAAACTGTTTTTT.

The chain uses TRBV30 and TRBJ2-5; D is perhaps TRBD1 (5 bases). Trimming stripped 3 bases from V and 1 base from J, with 12 bases between. The germline gives CDR1 GTSNPN, CDR2 SVGIG (reference sequence). The CDR3 spans 14 residues. The CDR3 nucleotides read TGTGCCTGGAGCGGCAGGGCGATCCAAGAGACCCAGTACTTC. Encoded protein: CAWSGRAIQETQYF.

This chain connects TRBV18 to TRBJ1-6, with D hard to call. The CDR3 is 13 amino acids. CDR1 and CDR2 from the germline V gene are KGHSH and LQKENI. Trimming took 5 bases from V and 7 from J, leaving 9 bases between them. The CDR3 here is CASSSDLNSPLHF. In nucleotides, the CDR3 is TGTGCCAGCTCATCCGACTTGAATTCACCCCTCCACTTT.

The chain employs TRBV5-4 and TRBJ1-1; maybe TRBD1 (5 bases). Germline loops: CDR1 SGHNT, CDR2 YYREEE (reference sequence). The V gene lost 1 base and the J gene lost 4 bases, with 8 bases spanning the gap. CDR3 length: 13 amino acids. The chain's CDR3 is CASSLRDVTEAFF. Written as DNA, the CDR3 is TGTGCCAGCAGCTTGAGGGACGTCACTGAAGCTTTCTTT. Drawing the rest from reference TRBV5-4 and TRBJ1-1, the complete variable domain is ETGVTQSPTHLIKTRGQQVTLRCSSQSGHNTVSWYQQALGQGPQFIFQYYREEENGRGNFPPRFSGLQFPNYSSELNVNALELDDSALYLCASSLRDVTEAFFGQGTRLTVV.

The CDR3 reads CASSDRGRIEQPQHF. The CDR3 DNA follows: TGTGCCAGCTCAGACAGGGGGCGCATTGAACAGCCCCAGCATTTT. The rearrangement links TRBV18 to TRBJ1-5; 10 positions agree with TRBD1. V lost 5 bases and J lost 7; bases outside the gene matches: 8. CDR1 is KGHSH, CDR2 LQKENI, per germline. This CDR3 contains 15 residues.

The CDR3 sequence is CASSQSTGVSTDTQYF. In nucleotides, the CDR3 is TGTGCCAGCTCACAATCGACAGGGGTGAGCACAGATACGCAGTATTTT. The chain recombines TRBV18 with TRBJ2-3; 8 bases are shared with TRBD1. With 4 bases clipped from V and 0 bases from J, the junction kept 6 bases outside the gene matches. The V gene's germline CDR1 is KGHSH and CDR2 LQKENI. The length of the CDR3 is 16 residues.

This chain uses TRBV11-2 with TRBJ1-3; 7 bases are shared with TRBD1. With V trimmed by 4 bases and J by 4 bases, 4 bases remained unmatched. Looked up from germline, CDR1 is SGHAT and CDR2 is FQNNGV. The CDR3 has 14 amino acids. The CDR3 loop reads CASSYGTEGNTIYF. The CDR3 region has the DNA TGTGCCAGCAGCTACGGGACAGAAGGAAACACCATATATTTT.